In its sample, the clone carrying this T cell receptor (beta chain) was seen once. These data come from a study of blood T cell repertoires in COVID-19. Study context: Specimens from acute and convalescent COVID-19 originated in the United States, Italy and Spain.

Donors in Cohort 3 who had recovered were those with two negative PCRs, healthcare professional clearance, or resolution of their symptoms. Generated by immunoSEQ multiplex PCR, the TCRdb table keeps only in-frame clones and is missing some. The table includes 170,000 or so clones, about 72% detected once. The germline CDR1 and CDR2 sequences are LNHDA and SQIVND (reference sequence). The CDR3 length is 13 residues. V lost 10 bases and J lost 0, with 12 bases in between. This TCR was sampled from a woman aged 45-65 years who had recovered from COVID-19. Specimen: PBMCs or T cells enriched from blood (not recorded which). V and J are TRBV19 and TRBJ1-2; D possibly corresponds to TRBD1 (5 bases). CDR3 residues: CATADNSNYGYTF. The CDR3 DNA is TGTGCCACCGCGGACAATTCTAACTATGGCTACACCTTC.